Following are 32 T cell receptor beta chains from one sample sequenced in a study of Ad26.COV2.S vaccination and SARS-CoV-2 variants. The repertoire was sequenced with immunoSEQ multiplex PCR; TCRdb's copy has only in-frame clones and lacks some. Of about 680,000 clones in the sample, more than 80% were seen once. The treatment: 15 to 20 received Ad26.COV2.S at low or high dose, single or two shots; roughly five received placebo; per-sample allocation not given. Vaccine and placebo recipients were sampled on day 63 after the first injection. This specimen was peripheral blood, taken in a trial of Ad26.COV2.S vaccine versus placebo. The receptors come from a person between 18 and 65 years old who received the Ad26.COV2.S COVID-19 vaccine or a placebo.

CDR3 residues: CASSLGDRGDTEAFF. For the CDR3, the DNA is TGTGCCAGCAGCTTGGGGGACAGGGGGGACACTGAAGCTTTCTTT. V gene TRBV5-4 combines with J gene TRBJ1-1; 11 bases map to TRBD1. The V and J ends lost 0 bases and 3 bases, in that order; junction bases with no gene match: 1. This CDR3 is built from 15 residues. Germline V gene lookup returns CDR1 SGHNT and CDR2 YYREEE (reference sequence).

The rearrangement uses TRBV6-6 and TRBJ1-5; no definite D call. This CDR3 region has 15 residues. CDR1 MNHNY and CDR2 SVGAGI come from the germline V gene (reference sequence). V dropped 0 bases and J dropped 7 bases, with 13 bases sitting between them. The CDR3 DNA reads TGTGCCAGCAGTTACTCGAGAGGGAACGACCAGCCCCAGCATTTT. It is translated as CASSYSRGNDQPQHF.

CDR3 coding DNA: TGTGCCTGGAGTGCGGGATTCTACGAGCAGTACTTC. Its translation: CAWSAGFYEQYF. The genes are TRBV30 and TRBJ2-7, with TRBD2 as a possible D gene (5 bases). The length of the CDR3 is 12 residues. CDR1 and CDR2 from the germline V gene are GTSNPN and SVGIG (reference sequence). V was shortened by 1 base and J by 3 bases, with 7 bases between the two germline ends.

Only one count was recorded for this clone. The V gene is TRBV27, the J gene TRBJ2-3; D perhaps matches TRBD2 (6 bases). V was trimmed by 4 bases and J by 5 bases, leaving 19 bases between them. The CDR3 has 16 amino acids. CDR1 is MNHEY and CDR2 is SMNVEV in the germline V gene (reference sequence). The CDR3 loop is CASSSLLARAVDTQYF. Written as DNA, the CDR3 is TGTGCCAGCAGTTCCCTACTAGCTCGAGCGGTAGATACGCAGTATTTT.

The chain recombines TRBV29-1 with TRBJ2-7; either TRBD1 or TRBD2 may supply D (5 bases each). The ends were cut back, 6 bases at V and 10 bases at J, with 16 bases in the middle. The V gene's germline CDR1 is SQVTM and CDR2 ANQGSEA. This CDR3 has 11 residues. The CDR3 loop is CSVTFQGVQYF. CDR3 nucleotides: TGCAGCGTCACCTTCCAGGGAGTTCAGTACTTC.

The CDR3 DNA reads TGTGCCACCAACGGCGGGAGGGTCACAGATACGCAGTATTTT. Translating gives CATNGGRVTDTQYF. The rearrangement links TRBV15 to TRBJ2-3; TRBD2 matches at 9 bases. The CDR3 spans 14 residues. Germline CDR1 reads LNHNV; CDR2 reads YYDKDF (reference sequence). V gave up 7 bases and J gave up 2 bases; unmatched junction bases: 4.

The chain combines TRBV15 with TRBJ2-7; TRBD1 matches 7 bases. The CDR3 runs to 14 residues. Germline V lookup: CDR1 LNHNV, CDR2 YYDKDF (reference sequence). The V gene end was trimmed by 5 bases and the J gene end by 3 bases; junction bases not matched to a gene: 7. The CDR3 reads CATSSPGQNYEQYF. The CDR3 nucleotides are TGTGCCACCAGCTCCCCGGGACAGAACTACGAGCAGTACTTC.

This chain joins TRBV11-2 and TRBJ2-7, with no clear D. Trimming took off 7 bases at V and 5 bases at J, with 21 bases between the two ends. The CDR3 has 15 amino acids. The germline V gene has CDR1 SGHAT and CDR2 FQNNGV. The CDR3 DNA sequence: TGTGCCAGCAACCCCTTTCTGGGTGCCCCCAACGAGCAGTACTTC. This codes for CASNPFLGAPNEQYF.

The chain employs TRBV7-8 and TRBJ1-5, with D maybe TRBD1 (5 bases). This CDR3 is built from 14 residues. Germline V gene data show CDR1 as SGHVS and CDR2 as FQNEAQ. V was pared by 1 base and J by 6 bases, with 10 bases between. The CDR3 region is CASSLDAGRQPQHF. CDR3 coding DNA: TGTGCCAGCAGCTTAGACGCAGGGCGTCAGCCCCAGCATTTT. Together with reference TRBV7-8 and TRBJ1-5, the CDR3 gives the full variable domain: GAGVSQSPRYKVAKRGQDVALRCDPISGHVSLFWYQQALGQGPEFLTYFQNEAQLDKSGLPSDRFFAERPEGSVSTLKIQRTQQEDSAVYLCASSLDAGRQPQHFGDGTRLSIL.

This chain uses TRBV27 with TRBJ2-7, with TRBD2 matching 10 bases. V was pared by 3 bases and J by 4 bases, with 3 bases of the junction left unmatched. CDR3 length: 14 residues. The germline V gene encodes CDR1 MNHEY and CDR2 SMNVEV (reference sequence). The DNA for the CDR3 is TGTGCCAGCAGTTTTGAAGCGGGAGGGTACGAGCAGTACTTC. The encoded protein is CASSFEAGGYEQYF.

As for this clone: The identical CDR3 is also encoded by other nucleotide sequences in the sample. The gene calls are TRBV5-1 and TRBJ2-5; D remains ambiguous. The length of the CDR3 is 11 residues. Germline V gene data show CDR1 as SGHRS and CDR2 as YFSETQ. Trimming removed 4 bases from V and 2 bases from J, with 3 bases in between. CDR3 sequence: CASSLQETQYF. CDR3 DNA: TGCGCCAGCAGCCTGCAAGAGACCCAGTACTTC. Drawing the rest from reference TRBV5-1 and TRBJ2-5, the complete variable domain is KAGVTQTPRYLIKTRGQQVTLSCSPISGHRSVSWYQQTPGQGLQFLFEYFSETQRNKGNFPGRFSGRQFSNSRSEMNVSTLELGDSALYLCASSLQETQYFGPGTRLLVL.

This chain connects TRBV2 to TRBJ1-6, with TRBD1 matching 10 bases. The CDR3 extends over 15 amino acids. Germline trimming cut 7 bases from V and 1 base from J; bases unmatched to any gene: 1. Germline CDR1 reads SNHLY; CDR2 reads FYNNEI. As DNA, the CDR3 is TGTGCCAGCAAGGACAGGGGGTCCTATAATTCACCCCTCCACTTT. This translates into CASKDRGSYNSPLHF.

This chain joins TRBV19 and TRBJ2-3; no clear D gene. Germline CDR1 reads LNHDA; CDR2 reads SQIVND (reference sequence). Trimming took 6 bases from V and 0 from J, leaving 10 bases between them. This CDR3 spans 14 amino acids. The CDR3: CASRKDPSTDTQYF. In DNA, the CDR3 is TGTGCCAGTAGAAAAGACCCTAGCACAGATACGCAGTATTTT.

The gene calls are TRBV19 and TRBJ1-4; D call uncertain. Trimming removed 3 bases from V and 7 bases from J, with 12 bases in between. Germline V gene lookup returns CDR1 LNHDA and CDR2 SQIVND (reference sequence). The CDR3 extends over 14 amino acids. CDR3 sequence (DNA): TGTGCCAGTAGTATCTATAGCCATCCTGAAAAACTGTTTTTT. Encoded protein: CASSIYSHPEKLFF.

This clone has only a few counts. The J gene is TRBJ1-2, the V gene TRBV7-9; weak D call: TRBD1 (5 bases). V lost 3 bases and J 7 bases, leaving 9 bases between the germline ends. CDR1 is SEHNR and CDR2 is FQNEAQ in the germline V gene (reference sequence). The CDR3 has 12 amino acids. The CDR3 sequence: CASSLGTGGYTF. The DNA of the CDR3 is TGTGCCAGCAGCTTGGGGACGGGTGGCTACACCTTC.

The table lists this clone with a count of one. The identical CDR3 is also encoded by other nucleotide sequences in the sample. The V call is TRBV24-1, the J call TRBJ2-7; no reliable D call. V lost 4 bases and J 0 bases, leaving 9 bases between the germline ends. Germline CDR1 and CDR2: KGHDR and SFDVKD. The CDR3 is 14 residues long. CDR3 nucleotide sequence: TGTGCCACCAGTGAGGGCGGAAGCTCCTACGAGCAGTACTTC. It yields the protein CATSEGGSSYEQYF.

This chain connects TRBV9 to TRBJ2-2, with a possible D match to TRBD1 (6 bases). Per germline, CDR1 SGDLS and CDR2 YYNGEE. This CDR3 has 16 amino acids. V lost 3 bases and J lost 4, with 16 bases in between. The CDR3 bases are TGTGCCAGCAGCGCCAACAGGGTTACGAGCACCGGGGAGCTGTTTTTT. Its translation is CASSANRVTSTGELFF.

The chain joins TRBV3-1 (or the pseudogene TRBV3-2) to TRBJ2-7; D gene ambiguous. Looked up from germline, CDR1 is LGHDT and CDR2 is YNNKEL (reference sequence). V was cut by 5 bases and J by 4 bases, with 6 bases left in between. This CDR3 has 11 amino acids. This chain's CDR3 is CASSNYYEQYF. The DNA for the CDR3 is TGTGCCAGCAGCAATTATTACGAGCAGTACTTC.

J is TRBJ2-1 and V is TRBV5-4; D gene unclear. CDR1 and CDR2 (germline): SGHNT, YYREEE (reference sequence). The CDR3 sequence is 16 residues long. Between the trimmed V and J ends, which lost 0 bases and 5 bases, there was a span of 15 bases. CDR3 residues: CASSLGILPTNNEQFF. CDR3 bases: TGTGCCAGCAGCTTGGGGATTCTACCCACTAACAATGAGCAGTTCTTC.

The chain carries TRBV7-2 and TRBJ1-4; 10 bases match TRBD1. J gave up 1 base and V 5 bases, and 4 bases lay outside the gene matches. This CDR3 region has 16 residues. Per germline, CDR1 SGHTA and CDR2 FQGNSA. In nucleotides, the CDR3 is TGTGCCAGCAGCCGCCGGGACAGGGGAACTAATGAAAAACTGTTTTTT. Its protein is CASSRRDRGTNEKLFF.

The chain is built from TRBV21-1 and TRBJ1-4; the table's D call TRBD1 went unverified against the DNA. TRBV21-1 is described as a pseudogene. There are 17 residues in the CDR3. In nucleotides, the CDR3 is TGTGCCAGCAGCCCTTACTTAACAGGCGCAACTAATGAAAAACTGTTTTTT. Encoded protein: CASSPYLTGATNEKLFF.

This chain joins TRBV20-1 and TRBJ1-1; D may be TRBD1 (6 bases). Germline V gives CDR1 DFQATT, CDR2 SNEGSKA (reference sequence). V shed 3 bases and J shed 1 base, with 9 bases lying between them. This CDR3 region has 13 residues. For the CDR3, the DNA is TGCAGTGCTAGTGGGGGACAGAACACTGAAGCTTTCTTT. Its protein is CSASGGQNTEAFF.

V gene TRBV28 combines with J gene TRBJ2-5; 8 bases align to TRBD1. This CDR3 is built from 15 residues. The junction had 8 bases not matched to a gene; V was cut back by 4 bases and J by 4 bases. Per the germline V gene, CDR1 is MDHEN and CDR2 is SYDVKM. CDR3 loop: CASSSAGQGGETQYF. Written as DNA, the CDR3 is TGTGCCAGCAGTTCGGCCGGACAGGGAGGAGAGACCCAGTACTTC. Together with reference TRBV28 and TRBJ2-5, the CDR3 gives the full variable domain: DVKVTQSSRYLVKRTGEKVFLECVQDMDHENMFWYRQDPGLGLRLIYFSYDVKMKEKGDIPEGYSVSREKKERFSLILESASTNQTSMYLCASSSAGQGGETQYFGPGTRLLVL.

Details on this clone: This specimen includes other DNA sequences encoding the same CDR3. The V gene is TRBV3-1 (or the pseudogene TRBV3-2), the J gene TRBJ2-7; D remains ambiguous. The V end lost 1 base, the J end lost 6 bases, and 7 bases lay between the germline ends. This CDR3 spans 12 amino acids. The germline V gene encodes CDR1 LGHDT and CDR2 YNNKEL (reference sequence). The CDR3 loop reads CASSQASAEQYF. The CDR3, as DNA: TGTGCCAGCAGCCAAGCCTCTGCCGAGCAGTACTTC.

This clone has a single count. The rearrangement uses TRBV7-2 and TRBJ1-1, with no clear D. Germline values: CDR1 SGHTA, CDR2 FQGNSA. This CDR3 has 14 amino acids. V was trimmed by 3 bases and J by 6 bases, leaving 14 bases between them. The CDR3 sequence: CASSFTSRPSEAFF. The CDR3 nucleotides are TGTGCCAGCAGCTTTACGTCTAGGCCTTCTGAAGCTTTCTTT. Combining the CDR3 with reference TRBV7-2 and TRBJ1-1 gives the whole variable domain GAGVSQSPSNKVTEKGKDVELRCDPISGHTALYWYRQSLGQGLEFLIYFQGNSAPDKSGLPSDRFSAERTGGSVSTLTIQRTQQEDSAVYLCASSFTSRPSEAFFGQGTRLTVV.

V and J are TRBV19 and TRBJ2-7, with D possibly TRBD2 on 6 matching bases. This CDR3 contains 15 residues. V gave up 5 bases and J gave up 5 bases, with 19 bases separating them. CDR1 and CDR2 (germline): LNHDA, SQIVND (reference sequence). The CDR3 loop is CASSSRGPGRDEQYF. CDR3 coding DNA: TGTGCCAGTAGTTCGCGGGGACCGGGGCGGGACGAGCAGTACTTC.

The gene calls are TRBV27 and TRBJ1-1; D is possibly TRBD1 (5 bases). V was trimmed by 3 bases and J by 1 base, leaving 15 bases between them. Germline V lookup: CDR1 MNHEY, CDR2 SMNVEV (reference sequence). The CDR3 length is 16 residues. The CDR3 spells CASSFSGLGQNTEAFF. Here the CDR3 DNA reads TGTGCCAGCAGTTTTTCGGGGTTGGGGCAGAACACTGAAGCTTTCTTT.

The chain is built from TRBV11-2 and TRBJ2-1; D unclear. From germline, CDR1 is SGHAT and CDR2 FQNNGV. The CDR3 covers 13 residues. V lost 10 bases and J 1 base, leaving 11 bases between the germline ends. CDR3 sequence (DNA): TGTGCCACAAGCGTGAGGTCCTACAATGAGCAGTTCTTC. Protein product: CATSVRSYNEQFF.

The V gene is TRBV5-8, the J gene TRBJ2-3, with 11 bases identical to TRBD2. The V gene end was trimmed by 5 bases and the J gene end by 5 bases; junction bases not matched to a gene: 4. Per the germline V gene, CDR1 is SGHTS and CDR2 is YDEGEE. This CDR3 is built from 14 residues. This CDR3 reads CASRGLAVGDTQYF. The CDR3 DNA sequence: TGTGCCAGCAGGGGACTAGCGGTAGGAGATACGCAGTATTTT.

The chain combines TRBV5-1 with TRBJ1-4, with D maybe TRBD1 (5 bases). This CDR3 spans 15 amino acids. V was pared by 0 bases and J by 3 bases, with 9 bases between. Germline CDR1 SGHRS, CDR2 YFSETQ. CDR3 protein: CASSLGWDSNEKLFF. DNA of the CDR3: TGCGCCAGCAGCTTGGGTTGGGACTCTAATGAAAAACTGTTTTTT.

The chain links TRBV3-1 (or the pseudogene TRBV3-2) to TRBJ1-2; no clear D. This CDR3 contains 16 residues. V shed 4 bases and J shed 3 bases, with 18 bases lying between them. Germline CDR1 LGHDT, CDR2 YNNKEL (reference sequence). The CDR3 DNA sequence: TGTGCCAGCAGCCTTCCGGCGGCTGGCTACCACTATGGCTACACCTTC. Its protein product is CASSLPAAGYHYGYTF.

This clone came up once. This CDR3 reads CASSYGFSEKLFF. DNA for the CDR3: TGTGCCAGCAGTTATGGGTTTTCTGAAAAACTGTTTTTT. V is TRBV6-5 and J is TRBJ1-4, with D uncertain. Germline assignment: CDR1 MNHEY and CDR2 SVGAGI. CDR3 length equals 13 residues. With 3 bases removed from V and 7 bases from J, the gap between germline ends came to 9 bases.